This T cell receptor (beta chain) was recorded in a study of blood T cell repertoires in COVID-19. Study background: In each case, the material was cDNA or gDNA derived from T cells, B-cell-depleted T cells, or PBMCs.

Using immunoSEQ multiplex PCR, the repertoire was profiled, and TCRdb retains in-frame clones only, with some absent. The sample yields about 150,000 clones, about 89% seen once. This clone was observed a single time. Trimming took 6 bases from V and 6 from J, leaving 10 bases between them. This CDR3 spans 12 amino acids. Germline CDR1 is MNHEY and CDR2 is SVGAGI. The clonotype was recovered from a man aged 45 to 65 with acute or convalescent COVID-19. The source material was peripheral blood. This chain uses TRBV6-5 with TRBJ2-3, with TRBD1 as a possible D gene (6 bases). CDR3 bases: TGTGCCAGCAGATCAACAGGGGATACGCAGTATTTT. It translates to CASRSTGDTQYF.